The 29 T cell receptor beta chains given below trace back to one sample, sequenced in a study of T cell repertoires and HLA-DP antigens (dated by TCRdb to the late 2010s). These TCRs' antigens remain unknown. The library was made by the immunoSEQ multiplex PCR assay. TCRdb took over this immuneACCESS table, retaining in-frame rearrangements with V and J assigned. Such tables are incomplete; in checked studies, under half of the missing clones stem from an unresolved V gene, and the remainder is unexplained. The sample table holds around 100,000 clones, of which about 91% were seen once. The biggest ten clones account for under 0.35% of the sample. Material for sequencing was CD4+ T cells from PBMCs. The receptors come from a woman aged 18-29 years in good health and CMV-seronegative.

The chain employs TRBV29-1 and TRBJ2-2, with 12 bases identical to TRBD1. The V gene's germline CDR1 is SQVTM and CDR2 ANQGSEA. This CDR3 spans 14 amino acids. The ends lost 3 bases at V and 7 bases at J; junction bases unmatched: 3. CDR3 nucleotides: TGCAGCGTTGAGGGACAGGGGGCCGTCGGGGAGCTGTTTTTT. This translates into CSVEGQGAVGELFF.

This sequence joins TRBV28 and TRBJ2-7, with D perhaps TRBD1 or TRBD2 (7 bases each). Germline V CDR1 and CDR2: MDHEN, SYDVKM. CDR3 size: 14 residues. Between the trimmed V and J ends, which lost 8 bases and 1 base, there was a span of 15 bases. The CDR3: CASGLQGGSYEQYF. CDR3 DNA sequence: TGTGCCAGCGGTCTCCAGGGGGGGTCCTACGAGCAGTACTTC. The variable domain in full, completed from reference TRBV28 and TRBJ2-7, reads DVKVTQSSRYLVKRTGEKVFLECVQDMDHENMFWYRQDPGLGLRLIYFSYDVKMKEKGDIPEGYSVSREKKERFSLILESASTNQTSMYLCASGLQGGSYEQYFGPGTRLTVT.

The rearrangement links TRBV2 to TRBJ2-1; tentative D call: TRBD1 (6 bases). CDR1 is SNHLY, CDR2 FYNNEI, per germline. V lost 11 bases to trimming and J lost 6 bases, with 17 bases between them. This CDR3 contains 13 residues. The CDR3 DNA reads as TGTGCCGGGGCAGGGGTGGCCCCCAATGAGCAGTTCTTC. This encodes CAGAGVAPNEQFF. Full variable domain (remainder filled in from reference TRBV2 and TRBJ2-1): EPEVTQTPSHQVTQMGQEVILRCVPISNHLYFYWYRQILGQKVEFLVSFYNNEISEKSEIFDDQFSVERPDGSNFTLKIRSTKLEDSAMYFCAGAGVAPNEQFFGPGTRLTVL.

This chain connects TRBV6-5 to TRBJ1-5; D is unresolved. Trimming removed 5 bases from V and 6 bases from J, with 11 bases in between. CDR1 MNHEY and CDR2 SVGAGI come from the germline V gene. This CDR3 has 13 amino acids. The CDR3 DNA sequence: TGTGCCAGCAGTGTAGGGATGGGTCAGCCCCAGCATTTT. This encodes CASSVGMGQPQHF.

This sequence joins TRBV29-1 and TRBJ1-2, with unresolved D. Trimming shortened V by 8 bases and J by 13 bases, and 17 bases separated the two germline ends. The CDR3 spans 10 residues. Looked up from germline, CDR1 is SQVTM and CDR2 is ANQGSEA. In nucleotides, the CDR3 is TGCAGCCCCGGGCCCGAAGGCGTCACCTTC. Encoded protein: CSPGPEGVTF.

The chain employs TRBV11-2 and TRBJ2-5, with D maybe TRBD2 (5 bases). The CDR3 loop spans 15 amino acids. Germline V CDR1 and CDR2: SGHAT, FQNNGV. V was cut by 6 bases and J by 4 bases, with 18 bases left in between. The CDR3 is CASRLTTGRTETQYF. CDR3 bases: TGTGCCAGCAGGTTAACGACTGGGAGAACAGAGACCCAGTACTTC.

This chain links TRBV30 with TRBJ1-3; 9 bases agree with TRBD1. V dropped 2 bases and J dropped 3; count of bases not matched to a gene: 5. The V gene's germline CDR1 is GTSNPN and CDR2 SVGIG (reference sequence). The CDR3 contains 15 residues. Here the CDR3 DNA reads TGTGCCTGGAGTCGGGGACAGGGAATTGGAAACACCATATATTTT. Protein sequence: CAWSRGQGIGNTIYF.

The V and J genes are TRBV7-9 and TRBJ2-5; D might be TRBD1 (5 bases). Per the germline V gene, CDR1 is SEHNR and CDR2 is FQNEAQ (reference sequence). The CDR3 is 14 residues long. Trimming took off 8 bases at V and 0 bases at J, with 13 bases between the two ends. In DNA, the CDR3 is TGTGCCAGCCAGGGCCGGACAAACCAAGAGACCCAGTACTTC. It specifies CASQGRTNQETQYF.

The chain has TRBV18 and TRBJ2-3, with D uncertain. V was cut by 2 bases and J by 5 bases, with 5 bases left in between. The CDR3 is made up of 12 amino acids. Germline CDR1 and CDR2: KGHSH and LQKENI. CDR3 nucleotides: TGTGCCAGCTCACCAATTGGAGATACGCAGTATTTT. Residues: CASSPIGDTQYF.

V gene TRBV27 combines with J gene TRBJ2-3; 12 bases match TRBD2. V was clipped by 5 bases and J by 0 bases; unmatched bases: 9. The CDR3 totals 18 residues. Germline V gene sequence: CDR1 MNHEY, CDR2 SMNVEV (reference sequence). The CDR3 DNA is TGTGCCAGCAGTCTGCTAGCGGGAGGGAAGGGGAGCACAGATACGCAGTATTTT. This translates into CASSLLAGGKGSTDTQYF.

This clone appeared a single time. The V and J genes are TRBV30 and TRBJ2-2; tentatively, D is TRBD1 (6 bases). The CDR3 is 13 residues long. Trimming left V 3 bases short and J 6 bases short, with 11 bases between. Germline V gene lookup returns CDR1 GTSNPN and CDR2 SVGIG (reference sequence). CDR3 in amino acids: CAWSFEGAGELFF. The CDR3 DNA reads TGTGCCTGGAGCTTTGAGGGGGCCGGGGAGCTGTTTTTT.

V gene TRBV27 combines with J gene TRBJ1-2, with 8 bases matching TRBD1. The J segment lost 2 bases and the V segment lost 5 bases, leaving 4 bases of the junction unmatched. The CDR3 loop spans 14 amino acids. Germline values: CDR1 MNHEY, CDR2 SMNVEV (reference sequence). As DNA, the CDR3 is TGTGCCAGCAGTATCCGGACAGGGAACTATGGCTACACCTTC. Translation: CASSIRTGNYGYTF.

This chain joins TRBV21-1 and TRBJ2-5; the table gives TRBD2 as D, unverified against the DNA. TRBV21-1 is recorded as a pseudogene. The CDR3 contains 14 residues. CDR3 sequence: CASSALAGEETQYF. CDR3 in DNA: TGTGCCAGCAGCGCACTAGCGGGGGAAGAGACCCAGTACTTC.

This clone was seen more than once but under ten times. This rearrangement joins TRBV7-2 to TRBJ1-3; the D gene is possibly TRBD1 (5 bases). This CDR3 has 14 amino acids. Deletions cut 0 bases from V and 4 bases from J, with 7 bases between. The germline CDR1 and CDR2 sequences are SGHTA and FQGNSA. CDR3 DNA sequence: TGTGCCAGCAGCTTAGCAGCAGGGGGAAACACCATATATTTT. Its protein is CASSLAAGGNTIYF.

The rearrangement joins TRBV10-2 to TRBJ2-7; D uncertain. CDR1 and CDR2 (germline): WSHSY, SAAADI. Trimming cost V 4 bases and J 6 bases, with 7 bases left between them. This CDR3 has 11 amino acids. The CDR3 coding sequence is TGCGCCAGCAGTGTGGGGTCCGAGCAGTACGTC. As protein: CASSVGSEQYV.

This clone was seen a single time. J is TRBJ2-3 and V is TRBV5-1; 7 bases agree with TRBD1. The CDR3 spans 14 residues. Trimming cost V 6 bases and J 2 bases; bases outside gene matches: 6. The V gene's germline CDR1 is SGHRS and CDR2 YFSETQ. The CDR3 is CASNYRGPTDTQYF. The CDR3 DNA reads TGCGCCAGCAACTACAGGGGTCCCACAGATACGCAGTATTTT. The full variable domain, in which reference TRBV5-1 and TRBJ2-3 provide the parts outside the CDR3, is KAGVTQTPRYLIKTRGQQVTLSCSPISGHRSVSWYQQTPGQGLQFLFEYFSETQRNKGNFPGRFSGRQFSNSRSEMNVSTLELGDSALYLCASNYRGPTDTQYFGPGTRLTVL.

The chain is built from TRBV5-4 and TRBJ2-2, with D uncertain. Deletions cut 3 bases from V and 4 bases from J, with 4 bases between. The CDR3 consists of 12 residues. The germline CDR1 and CDR2 sequences are SGHNT and YYREEE (reference sequence). The CDR3 loop reads CASSSTTGELFF. CDR3 DNA: TGTGCCAGCAGCTCAACCACCGGGGAGCTGTTTTTT.

V and J are TRBV28 and TRBJ1-3, with unresolved D. The germline V and J ends were trimmed by 5 bases and 0 bases, with 17 bases remaining between them. This CDR3 spans 17 amino acids. Germline lookup yields CDR1 MDHEN and CDR2 SYDVKM. Written as DNA, the CDR3 is TGTGCCAGCAGTCTGGCCGAACAGCTTCACTCTGGAAACACCATATATTTT. It translates to CASSLAEQLHSGNTIYF. Together with reference TRBV28 and TRBJ1-3, the CDR3 gives the full variable domain: DVKVTQSSRYLVKRTGEKVFLECVQDMDHENMFWYRQDPGLGLRLIYFSYDVKMKEKGDIPEGYSVSREKKERFSLILESASTNQTSMYLCASSLAEQLHSGNTIYFGEGSWLTVV.

The chain links TRBV9 to TRBJ2-3; D unclear. Germline CDR1 is SGDLS and CDR2 is YYNGEE. V was pared by 0 bases and J by 6 bases, with 11 bases between. The CDR3 contains 14 residues. The CDR3 sequence: CASSVGSATDTQYF. CDR3 bases: TGTGCCAGCAGCGTAGGATCGGCGACGGATACGCAGTATTTT.

The V gene is TRBV5-1, the J gene TRBJ2-5, with TRBD2 identical over 10 bases. Looked up from germline, CDR1 is SGHRS and CDR2 is YFSETQ. This CDR3 spans 16 amino acids. V shed 3 bases and J 3 bases; nucleotides not matched to a gene: 8. The CDR3 reads CASSSPSGGAEETQYF. DNA for the CDR3: TGCGCCAGCAGCTCACCAAGCGGGGGGGCCGAAGAGACCCAGTACTTC. The variable domain in full, completed from reference TRBV5-1 and TRBJ2-5, reads KAGVTQTPRYLIKTRGQQVTLSCSPISGHRSVSWYQQTPGQGLQFLFEYFSETQRNKGNFPGRFSGRQFSNSRSEMNVSTLELGDSALYLCASSSPSGGAEETQYFGPGTRLLVL.

V gene TRBV11-3 combines with J gene TRBJ2-7; D perhaps matches TRBD2 (5 bases). V lost 1 base to trimming and J lost 3 bases, with 13 bases between them. The CDR3 extends over 15 amino acids. In germline, CDR1 is SGHNT, CDR2 YENEEA. CDR3 loop: CASSLGPTDCYEQYF. As DNA, the CDR3 is TGTGCCAGCAGCTTAGGCCCCACGGACTGCTACGAGCAGTACTTC.

This chain joins TRBV7-2 and TRBJ1-4; D is uncertain. Germline V gene lookup returns CDR1 SGHTA and CDR2 FQGNSA. CDR3 length: 13 residues. Trimming took 1 base from V and 8 from J, leaving 8 bases between them. CDR3 amino acids: CASSLGLWEKLFF. CDR3 bases: TGTGCCAGCAGCTTAGGCCTATGGGAAAAACTGTTTTTT.

This chain links TRBV28 with TRBJ1-5; D is undetermined. V was pared by 6 bases and J by 3 bases, with 9 bases between. The CDR3 totals 13 residues. Germline CDR1 is MDHEN and CDR2 is SYDVKM. The CDR3 loop is CASRLGINQPQHF. The CDR3 DNA is TGTGCCAGCAGATTGGGGATCAATCAGCCCCAGCATTTT.

The count of this clone is one. The chain is built from TRBV7-8 and TRBJ1-1, with 7 bases matching TRBD1. From germline, CDR1 is SGHVS and CDR2 FQNEAQ. The J segment lost 3 bases and the V segment lost 5 bases, leaving 6 bases of the junction unmatched. The CDR3 is made up of 14 amino acids. Here the CDR3 reads CASSPRGLYTEAFF. The CDR3 region has the DNA TGTGCCAGCAGCCCGAGGGGGCTGTACACTGAAGCTTTCTTT.

The rearrangement uses TRBV28 and TRBJ2-1; D unclear. Germline loops: CDR1 MDHEN, CDR2 SYDVKM. Between the trimmed V and J ends, which lost 10 bases and 7 bases, there was a span of 14 bases. CDR3 length: 12 residues. CDR3 in amino acids: CATLQNWNEQFF. In DNA, the CDR3 is TGTGCCACTCTTCAGAACTGGAATGAGCAGTTCTTC. Full variable domain (rest looked up from reference TRBV28 and TRBJ2-1): DVKVTQSSRYLVKRTGEKVFLECVQDMDHENMFWYRQDPGLGLRLIYFSYDVKMKEKGDIPEGYSVSREKKERFSLILESASTNQTSMYLCATLQNWNEQFFGPGTRLTVL.

The chain employs TRBV28 and TRBJ2-5, with TRBD2 matching 16 bases. V gave up 8 bases and J gave up 7 bases; unmatched junction bases: 16. Germline-derived CDR1 and CDR2 are MDHEN and SYDVKM. This CDR3 has 18 residues. CDR3 nucleotide sequence: TGTGCCAGCGGCCCCTCGGGACTAGCGGGAGGGCCGGCTCTGACCCAGTACTTC. Amino acid sequence: CASGPSGLAGGPALTQYF.

This clone occurred once. The V call is TRBV5-1, the J call TRBJ2-1; no firm D call. The CDR3 length is 14 residues. The germline V gene has CDR1 SGHRS and CDR2 YFSETQ. Trimming removed 5 bases from V and 3 bases from J, with 12 bases in between. The CDR3 protein is CASSQDVFYNEQFF. The CDR3 region has the DNA TGCGCCAGCAGTCAGGATGTTTTCTACAATGAGCAGTTCTTC. Full variable domain (outside the CDR3, taken from reference TRBV5-1 and TRBJ2-1): KAGVTQTPRYLIKTRGQQVTLSCSPISGHRSVSWYQQTPGQGLQFLFEYFSETQRNKGNFPGRFSGRQFSNSRSEMNVSTLELGDSALYLCASSQDVFYNEQFFGPGTRLTVL.

This chain joins TRBV7-2 and TRBJ1-6; possibly TRBD1 for D (6 bases). The CDR3 has 15 residues. V shed 1 base and J shed 9 bases, with 13 bases lying between them. The germline V gene encodes CDR1 SGHTA and CDR2 FQGNSA. In nucleotides, the CDR3 is TGTGCCAGCAGCTTAGACGCTCGGGGGCCTTCACCCCTCCACTTT. Translating it yields CASSLDARGPSPLHF.

DNA for the CDR3: TGTGCCAGCAGCTTTGGGACAGGGGGCCCCTACACCTTC. Protein product: CASSFGTGGPYTF. This chain links TRBV7-2 with TRBJ1-2; TRBD1 matches 12 bases. Germline V gives CDR1 SGHTA, CDR2 FQGNSA. The V gene end was trimmed by 3 bases and the J gene end by 10 bases; junction bases not matched to a gene: 3. This CDR3 has 13 residues. The whole variable domain, filled in from reference TRBV7-2 and TRBJ1-2, reads GAGVSQSPSNKVTEKGKDVELRCDPISGHTALYWYRQSLGQGLEFLIYFQGNSAPDKSGLPSDRFSAERTGGSVSTLTIQRTQQEDSAVYLCASSFGTGGPYTFGSGTRLTVV.